The source of this TCR beta chain is a study of blood T cell repertoires in COVID-19. Overall study: Spain, Italy and the United States supplied samples that represented acute and convalescent COVID-19.

Only in-frame clones appear in the TCRdb table, and some are missing; sequencing was by immunoSEQ multiplex PCR. Among 150,000 to 200,000 clones listed, roughly 87% were seen once. Across 20 to 25 US areas, participants ranged in age from 18 to 89 years. The germline V gene has CDR1 SQVTM and CDR2 ANQGSEA. The trim removed 6 bases at V and 6 bases at J, leaving 5 bases unmatched. This CDR3 spans 11 amino acids. This clone has just one count. Sequenced material: PBMCs or T cells enriched from blood (not recorded which). The rearrangement joins TRBV29-1 to TRBJ2-7; TRBD2 aligns across 7 bases. This clonotype was obtained from a human donor with acute COVID-19. The donor label of this sample is uncertain. CDR3 amino acids: CSVAGVVEQYF. CDR3 nucleotide sequence: TGCAGCGTCGCGGGGGTTGTCGAGCAGTACTTC.